These T cell receptor beta chains were read from a single sample in a study of CD8 T cells in Susac syndrome. Each CDR3 protein is one row after TCRdb ran MiXCR on the immunoSEQ multiplex PCR reads. The sample lists fewer than 350,000 distinct CDR3 sequences, around 85% occurring once. Input material: CD8+ T cells from PBMCs. These receptors were taken from a human donor with multiple sclerosis. CDR3s include the opening cysteine and the closing phenylalanine or tryptophan. The D gene is left open where the match is weak. Where a row states a size, it is once, few, many or the class of an expanded clone; other rows omit it.

J: TRBJ2-7
size: once
V: TRBV6-5
D: TRBD1
DNA: TGTGCCAGCAGTTTCGGACAGGGGTGGGTTAGGGAGCAGTACTTC
CDR3: CASSFGQGWVREQYF

J: TRBJ2-1
size: NA
V: TRBV12-3/TRBV12-4
D: TRBD1
DNA: TGTGCCAGCAGTGTCTGGGACAGTTACAATGAGCAGTTCTTC
CDR3: CASSVWDSYNEQFF

J: TRBJ2-5
size: NA
V: TRBV28
D: NA
DNA: TGTGCCAGCAGGTTGGAAGGGGCGGGTAGGGAGACCCAGTACTTC
CDR3: CASRLEGAGRETQYF

J: TRBJ2-3
size: once
V: TRBV7-9
D: NA
DNA: TGTGCCAGCAGCGCTTACCTCGGGGGCAGCACAGATACGCAGTATTTT
CDR3: CASSAYLGGSTDTQYF

J: TRBJ2-2
size: NA
V: TRBV28
D: TRBD1
DNA: TGTGCCAGCAGGGACAGGGTGAACACCGGGGAGCTGTTTTTT
CDR3: CASRDRVNTGELFF

J: TRBJ2-2
size: NA
V: TRBV6-5
D: NA
DNA: TGTGCCAGCAGTTACCCGGCTAGCGACACCGGGGAGCTGTTTTTT
CDR3: CASSYPASDTGELFF

J: TRBJ1-2
size: once
V: TRBV9
D: NA
DNA: TGTGCCAGCAGCGGATGGAGGACAGTCGACTATGGCTACACCTTC
CDR3: CASSGWRTVDYGYTF

J: TRBJ1-2
size: NA
V: TRBV28
D: NA
DNA: TGTGCCAGCAGGGAGTATAACTATGGCTACACCTTC
CDR3: CASREYNYGYTF

J: TRBJ2-7
size: NA
V: TRBV13
D: NA
DNA: TGTGCCAGCAGCCCTCGGACAGATCCGAGCTACGAGCAGTACTTC
CDR3: CASSPRTDPSYEQYF

J: TRBJ1-5
size: NA
V: TRBV3-1
D: TRBD1
DNA: TGTGCCAGCAGCCAAGATCACAGGGGGTCCAATCAGCCCCAGCATTTT
CDR3: CASSQDHRGSNQPQHF

J: TRBJ1-3
size: NA
V: TRBV20-1
D: TRBD1
DNA: TGCAGTGCTAGGGACAGGGGTGTCGGTTCTGGAAACACCATATATTTT
CDR3: CSARDRGVGSGNTIYF

J: TRBJ1-1
size: NA
V: TRBV29-1
D: NA
DNA: TGCAGCGTCGCCCGTGGGGTACGGACTGAAGCTTTCTTT
CDR3: CSVARGVRTEAFF

J: TRBJ2-4
size: NA
V: TRBV7-2
D: TRBD2
DNA: TGTGCCAGCAGCCTTCTCTCTAGCGGTTCCCTTTGGAACATTCAGTACTTC
CDR3: CASSLLSSGSLWNIQYF

J: TRBJ1-3
size: NA
V: TRBV24-1
D: TRBD1
DNA: TGTGCCACCAGTGACCCCGGGACAGGTGGAAACACCATATATTTT
CDR3: CATSDPGTGGNTIYF

J: TRBJ2-2
size: NA
V: TRBV6-2/TRBV6-3
D: NA
DNA: TGTGCCAGCAGTTCACCACTAGTGGCTAACACCGGGGAGCTGTTTTTT
CDR3: CASSSPLVANTGELFF

J: TRBJ2-7
size: NA
V: TRBV19
D: NA
DNA: TGTGCCAGTAGTATAGTAGCGACCGACGAGCAGTACTTC
CDR3: CASSIVATDEQYF

J: TRBJ2-1
size: NA
V: TRBV21-1
D: NA
DNA: TGTGCCAGCAGCAAGGACATTTGCTACAATGAGCAGTTCTTC
CDR3: CASSKDICYNEQFF

J: TRBJ2-1
size: NA
V: TRBV4-3
D: NA
DNA: TGCGCCAGCAGCCAAGACCTCGGGGAGGCTGACTACAATGAGCAGTTCTTC
CDR3: CASSQDLGEADYNEQFF

J: TRBJ2-5
size: NA
V: TRBV6-1
D: TRBD1
DNA: TGTGCCAGCAACAAGGACAGGGGGCTGATAGAGACCCAGTACTTC
CDR3: CASNKDRGLIETQYF

J: TRBJ2-6
size: NA
V: TRBV29-1
D: NA
DNA: TGCAGCGTTGAAGACGTCGTCTCTGGGGCCAACGTCCTGACTTTC
CDR3: CSVEDVVSGANVLTF

J: TRBJ2-1
size: NA
V: TRBV20-1
D: TRBD2
DNA: TGCAGTTGCGGGACTAGCGGTTACAATGAGCAGTTCTTC
CDR3: CSCGTSGYNEQFF

J: TRBJ1-2
size: NA
V: TRBV7-9
D: NA
DNA: TGTGCCAGCAGCTTAAAGGACCATACAGGGAACTATGGCTACACCTTC
CDR3: CASSLKDHTGNYGYTF

J: TRBJ2-1
size: NA
V: TRBV11-2
D: NA
DNA: TGTGCCAGCAGCTTAGGGTACTCCGGCGAGCAGTTCTTC
CDR3: CASSLGYSGEQFF

J: TRBJ2-5
size: NA
V: TRBV6-5
D: TRBD2
DNA: TGTGCCAGCAGTTACTGGGAGGGGAATCAAGAGACCCAGTACTTC
CDR3: CASSYWEGNQETQYF

J: TRBJ2-7
size: NA
V: TRBV21-1
D: NA
DNA: TGTGCCAGCAGCAAAGGTGCGCGGGAGGGGAACGAGCAGTACTTC
CDR3: CASSKGAREGNEQYF

J: TRBJ1-2
size: NA
V: TRBV9
D: NA
DNA: TGTGCCAGCGCAGGGAGGCATGGCTACACCTTC
CDR3: CASAGRHGYTF

J: TRBJ2-1
size: NA
V: TRBV20-1
D: TRBD2
DNA: TGCAGTGTCCCCCCCCTAGCGGTTTCCTACAATGAGCAGTTCTTC
CDR3: CSVPPLAVSYNEQFF

J: TRBJ2-7
size: NA
V: TRBV28
D: TRBD1
DNA: TGTGCCAGCAGTTTACCTACCGGGACAGGGTCCTACGAGCAGTACTTC
CDR3: CASSLPTGTGSYEQYF

J: TRBJ1-5
size: NA
V: TRBV7-8
D: NA
DNA: TGTGCCAGCAGCTTAAGGGGAAATACCAATCAGCCCCAGCATTTT
CDR3: CASSLRGNTNQPQHF

J: TRBJ2-7
size: NA
V: TRBV6-5
D: NA
DNA: TGTGCCAGCAGTTACGGGACAAACTCCTACGAGCAGTACTTC
CDR3: CASSYGTNSYEQYF

J: TRBJ2-3
size: NA
V: TRBV7-6
D: NA
DNA: TGTGCCAGCAGCTTAGGATGGGGGTCTGACACAGATACGCAGTATTTT
CDR3: CASSLGWGSDTDTQYF

J: TRBJ1-2
size: NA
V: TRBV20-1
D: TRBD1
DNA: TGCAGTGCTAGAGTCCGGTTGGCAGGGGGCGATCCCTACTATGGCTACACCTTC
CDR3: CSARVRLAGGDPYYGYTF

J: TRBJ2-1
size: NA
V: TRBV20-1
D: TRBD2
DNA: TGCAGTGCTGAGCGGGGGTACAATGAGCAGTTCTTC
CDR3: CSAERGYNEQFF

J: TRBJ1-2
size: NA
V: TRBV7-8
D: NA
DNA: TGTGCCAGCAGCTTGGAAAGACTCGGTGTTGGCTATGGCTACACCTTC
CDR3: CASSLERLGVGYGYTF

J: TRBJ2-7
size: NA
V: TRBV7-2
D: NA
DNA: TGTGCCAGCAGCCAGTTGACAGGCTCTGCCTACGAGCAGTACTTC
CDR3: CASSQLTGSAYEQYF

J: TRBJ2-7
size: few
V: TRBV18
D: NA
DNA: TGTGCCAGCTCACCCAGGCTAGCCCTACTCTACGAGCAGTACTTC
CDR3: CASSPRLALLYEQYF

J: TRBJ2-5
size: NA
V: TRBV4-3
D: NA
DNA: TGCGCCAGCAGCCAAGATCTCCCGGGAATTGGGGATTTGTACCTAGAGACCCAGTACTTC
CDR3: CASSQDLPGIGDLYLETQYF

J: TRBJ2-7
size: few
V: TRBV11-2
D: TRBD2
DNA: TGTGCCAGCAGCTTAGTTGGGACTACCTACGAGCAGTACTTC
CDR3: CASSLVGTTYEQYF

J: TRBJ1-2
size: NA
V: TRBV20-1
D: NA
DNA: TGCAGTGCTAGAGATCCCGACAGGATCCTTAACTATGGCTACACCTTC
CDR3: CSARDPDRILNYGYTF

J: TRBJ2-1
size: NA
V: TRBV27
D: TRBD2
DNA: TGTGCCAGCAGTGACGGGACTAGCGGGAGCATCGGGCAGTTCTTC
CDR3: CASSDGTSGSIGQFF

J: TRBJ1-2
size: NA
V: TRBV5-6
D: NA
DNA: TGTGCCAGCGGAGACCTAGGAGGCTACACCTTC
CDR3: CASGDLGGYTF

J: TRBJ2-3
size: NA
V: TRBV4-3
D: NA
DNA: TGCGCCAGCAGCCGGCTCGGAGCGGTTAGCACAGATACGCAGTATTTT
CDR3: CASSRLGAVSTDTQYF

J: TRBJ1-5
size: NA
V: TRBV6-5
D: NA
DNA: TGTGCCAGCAGTTACGGGCCCACAGGCTCGTCTGGTCAGCCCCAGCATTTT
CDR3: CASSYGPTGSSGQPQHF

J: TRBJ2-5
size: once
V: TRBV29-1
D: NA
DNA: TGCAGCGTTGAAGATCGAAGGGGCTTCGAGACCCAGTACTTC
CDR3: CSVEDRRGFETQYF

J: TRBJ2-3
size: NA
V: TRBV28
D: TRBD1
DNA: TGTGCCAGCAGTTGGGGTGGGTCAGGGGGCGCCATCACAGATACGCAGTATTTT
CDR3: CASSWGGSGGAITDTQYF

J: TRBJ2-3
size: few
V: TRBV6-5
D: NA
DNA: TGTGCCAGCAGTTACGCCTTTAGGGGCACGCAGTATTTT
CDR3: CASSYAFRGTQYF

J: TRBJ2-1
size: NA
V: TRBV29-1
D: TRBD2
DNA: TGCAGCGTTGACAGACTAGCGGGAGTGCAGTTCTTC
CDR3: CSVDRLAGVQFF